A single sample is the source of the 21 T cell receptor beta chains below, sequenced in a study of breast tumors, draining lymph nodes, adjacent tissues (dated by TCRdb to about 2016). The lymph node samples were taken from the axillary draining lymph nodes of breast cancer patients. The protocol used for the library was multiplex PCR. This sample was sequenced with an Illumina HiSeq 2000. The public reads were reanalyzed by TCRdb: fastp trimming at Q25, MiXCR alignment, in-frame beta chains only. Each CDR3 protein gets just one entry, which takes the most common genes and DNA from the rows behind it. Here the sample has about 110,000 distinct CDR3 sequences; 30% occur a single time. The ten largest clonotypes hold 5.5% to 7% of the sample. Source material: axillary lymph node tissue. These receptors originate from a female donor with breast cancer. Some clones in this sample may be carry-over from other donors' samples.

This clonotype has ten or more counts. This sequence joins TRBV4-1 and TRBJ2-5; perhaps TRBD1 as D (6 bases). With 1 base removed from V and 7 bases from J, the gap between germline ends came to 13 bases. Germline V gene sequence: CDR1 MGHRA, CDR2 YSYEKL. The CDR3 spans 14 residues. This CDR3 is CASSQVDSPGTQYF. In DNA, the CDR3 is TGCGCCAGCAGCCAAGTGGACAGCCCGGGGACCCAGTACTTC.

There are many counts of this clonotype. The chain is built from TRBV20-1 and TRBJ2-3; TRBD2 matches at 11 bases. Germline trimming cut 0 bases from V and 4 bases from J; bases unmatched to any gene: 0. CDR1 and CDR2 from the germline V gene are DFQATT and SNEGSKA (reference sequence). There are 14 residues in the CDR3. In nucleotides, the CDR3 is TGCAGTGCTAGAGATAGCGGGGGGGCAGATACGCAGTATTTT. Translating gives CSARDSGGADTQYF.

The chain has TRBV7-2 and TRBJ2-5; D is unresolved. The V end was cut by 5 bases, the J end by 4 bases, with 11 bases between. CDR1 and CDR2 (germline): SGHTA, FQGNSA. The CDR3 is 13 amino acids. CDR3 sequence reads: CASSPNTLETQYF. Here the CDR3 DNA reads TGTGCCAGCAGCCCTAACACCCTAGAGACCCAGTACTTC.

As concerns this clonotype: A read error may explain this, as a much larger clone is one base away. The chain combines TRBV9 with TRBJ2-1; 7 bases align to TRBD2. The CDR3 length is 15 residues. The V gene's germline CDR1 is SGDLS and CDR2 YYNGEE. Written as DNA, the CDR3 is TGTGCCAGCAGCGTAGTGGCGGGAGCTCTGAATGAGCCGTTCTTC. Translated, it gives CASSVVAGALNEPFF.

V is TRBV6-6 and J is TRBJ2-3; no clear D. Trimming removed 2 bases at V and 6 bases at J, with 9 bases between. Germline CDR1 reads MNHNY; CDR2 reads SVGAGI (reference sequence). CDR3 length: 13 residues. The CDR3 loop is CASSYGRADTQYF. CDR3 bases: TGTGCCAGCAGTTACGGTCGGGCGGATACGCAGTATTTT.

The table lists this clonotype with many counts. This chain joins TRBV20-1 and TRBJ1-5; possibly TRBD1 for D (5 bases). Germline CDR1 is DFQATT and CDR2 is SNEGSKA (reference sequence). CDR3 size: 12 residues. The V gene lost 6 bases and the J gene lost 7 bases, with 13 bases spanning the gap. In nucleotides, the CDR3 is TGCAGTGCCGGGACGGACGACCAGCCCCAGCATTTT. This sequence encodes CSAGTDDQPQHF.

This clonotype was found many times. This sequence joins TRBV6-1 and TRBJ2-7; 16 bases match TRBD2. The CDR3 totals 20 residues. The germline gives CDR1 MNHNS, CDR2 SASEGT. The junction had 14 bases not matched to a gene; V was cut back by 5 bases and J by 1 base. The CDR3 DNA follows: TGTGCCAGCAGTCGAAACCCCGGGACTAGCGGGAGGGCCGAGTCCTACGAGCAGTACTTC. It is translated as CASSRNPGTSGRAESYEQYF.

This clonotype was seen many times. Here the CDR3 reads CASSPVMGAETNEKLFF. DNA for the CDR3: TGTGCCAGCAGCCCAGTAATGGGCGCGGAAACTAATGAAAAACTGTTTTTT. The chain employs TRBV4-2 and TRBJ1-4; the D is unclear. The CDR3 contains 17 residues. V was cut by 4 bases and J by 1 base, with 16 bases left in between. Germline CDR1 and CDR2: LGHNA and YNFKEQ.

As concerns this clonotype: A read error is possible here, since a much larger clone lies one base away. The chain joins TRBV27 to TRBJ2-5, with D uncertain. The CDR3 runs 13 residues. Germline CDR1 is MNHEY and CDR2 is SMNVEV (reference sequence). The chain's CDR3 is CVSLGPGQETQYF. The DNA of the CDR3 is TGTGTCAGCTTGGGCCCGGGCCAAGAGACCCAGTACTTC.

This clonotype was found once. The chain has TRBV19 and TRBJ2-3; perhaps D is TRBD1 or TRBD2 (6 bases each). This CDR3 spans 14 amino acids. Trimming took 7 bases from V and 4 from J, leaving 15 bases between them. Germline assignment: CDR1 LNHDA and CDR2 SQIVND (reference sequence). CDR3 amino acids: CASTKGGVSDTQYF. Here the CDR3 DNA reads TGTGCCAGTACTAAGGGGGGCGTGTCAGATACGCAGTATTTT.

The V call is TRBV7-9, the J call TRBJ1-3, with D unresolved. The CDR3 sequence is 17 residues long. Per germline, CDR1 SEHNR and CDR2 FQNEAQ (reference sequence). The germline V and J ends were trimmed by 3 bases and 2 bases, with 17 bases remaining between them. DNA of the CDR3: TGTGCCAGCAGCTTCCAGACTAGGACTGGGACTGGAAACACCATATATTTT. It codes for CASSFQTRTGTGNTIYF.

Remarks on this clonotype: Germline is not matched at one junction end, which may reflect a read error. V gene TRBV27 combines with J gene TRBJ2-7; 12 nucleotides line up with TRBD2. The CDR3 has 17 residues. Germline V gives CDR1 MNHEY, CDR2 SMNVEV (reference sequence). The CDR3 DNA follows: TGTGCCAGCAGTTTAATTGGGACTAGCGGGTGGAGGTACGGGCAGTACTTC. Protein product: CASSLIGTSGWRYGQYF.

The table lists this clonotype with many counts. At one boundary the junction diverges from the germline segment, which might be a read error. The V gene is TRBV7-7, the J gene TRBJ2-5; perhaps TRBD2 as D (6 bases). CDR3 length equals 14 residues. Germline V CDR1 and CDR2: SSHAT, FNYEAQ (reference sequence). CDR3 region: CASSLGTHQETQYF. In nucleotides, the CDR3 is TGTGCTAGCAGCCTCGGGACTCACCAAGAGACCCAGTACTTC.

The rearrangement joins TRBV3-2 to TRBJ1-2; the listed D gene, TRBD1, was not tested against the DNA. TRBV3-2 is reported as a pseudogene. CDR3 length: 13 amino acids. DNA of the CDR3: TGCGCCAGCAGCCAAGGACAGAGACATGGCTACACCTTC. It translates to CASSQGQRHGYTF.

This clonotype was seen more than once but under ten times. A much more abundant neighbour one base away suggests this may be a read error. The chain carries TRBV6-1 and TRBJ1-2; D ambiguous. The V end was cut by 7 bases, the J end by 4 bases, with 13 bases between. CDR3 length: 13 amino acids. Per the germline V gene, CDR1 is MNHNS and CDR2 is SASEGT. In DNA form, the CDR3 reads TGTGCCAGCACCCGGGGTCCTCGCTATGGCTACACCTTC. This gives the protein CASTRGPRYGYTF.

The sample holds a few counts of this clonotype. The chain is built from TRBV6-5 and TRBJ1-2, with D uncertain. V was clipped by 5 bases and J by 10 bases, with 17 bases between them. Germline lookup yields CDR1 MNHEY and CDR2 SVGAGI. The CDR3 is 13 residues long. The CDR3 spells CASSLRSMLDYTF. In nucleotides, the CDR3 is TGTGCCAGCAGTCTCCGTAGTATGCTAGACTACACCTTC.

This clonotype was seen many times. The chain couples TRBV7-9 to TRBJ2-1, with D hard to call. CDR1 and CDR2 (germline): SEHNR, FQNEAQ (reference sequence). Trimming stripped 3 bases from V and 9 bases from J, with 6 bases between. This CDR3 contains 11 residues. The CDR3 coding sequence is TGTGCCAGCAGCTTTCGCGGTGAGCAGTTCTTC. Encoded protein: CASSFRGEQFF.

This clonotype has at least ten counts. This chain links TRBV28 with TRBJ1-5; TRBD1 aligns across 7 bases. CDR3 length equals 16 residues. Looked up from germline, CDR1 is MDHEN and CDR2 is SYDVKM. J was trimmed by 6 bases and V by 4 bases; bases with no gene match: 12. The CDR3 sequence is CASSSTKQGTTQPQHF. Written as DNA, the CDR3 is TGTGCCAGCAGTTCGACCAAACAGGGGACAACTCAGCCCCAGCATTTT.

There are many counts of this clonotype. This sequence joins TRBV4-1 and TRBJ2-7; D may be TRBD2 (6 bases). The germline CDR1 and CDR2 sequences are MGHRA and YSYEKL. This CDR3 spans 14 amino acids. Trimming shortened V by 4 bases and J by 4 bases, and 14 bases separated the two germline ends. The CDR3 here is CASSPRELLYEQYF. DNA for the CDR3: TGCGCCAGCAGCCCCCGGGAGCTATTATACGAGCAGTACTTC.

This clonotype appeared many times. The chain uses TRBV15 and TRBJ2-3; D remains ambiguous. This CDR3 has 18 amino acids. V was pared by 2 bases and J by 0 bases, with 18 bases between. CDR1 LNHNV and CDR2 YYDKDF come from the germline V gene (reference sequence). The chain's CDR3 is CATSRNPALPSSTDTQYF. The CDR3 bases are TGTGCCACCAGCAGAAACCCGGCCCTTCCCTCTAGCACAGATACGCAGTATTTT.

There are many counts of this clonotype. The J gene is TRBJ1-1, the V gene TRBV12-3 or TRBV12-4; 8 positions match TRBD1. The CDR3 sequence is 16 residues long. V lost 6 bases to trimming and J lost 1 base; unmatched junction nucleotides: 10. CDR3 nucleotide sequence: TGTGCCAGCAGCTTCCAGGGGGCGCGGGGGAACACTGAAGCTTTCTTT. Translation: CASSFQGARGNTEAFF.